The 25 T cell receptor beta chains below come from one sample, sequenced in a study of blood T cell repertoires in COVID-19. The protocol was immunoSEQ multiplex PCR, while the TCRdb copy is restricted to in-frame clones and leaves out a portion. The sample yields 300,000 or so clones, about 87% seen once. The sequenced sample was peripheral blood. Receptors originate from a woman between 50 and 59 years old who had recovered from COVID-19.

Remarks on this clone: Distinct nucleotide sequences in the sample also encode this CDR3. The genes are TRBV6-5 and TRBJ1-2, with D tentatively TRBD1 (6 bases). The V end was cut by 6 bases, the J end by 0 bases, with 11 bases between. This CDR3 spans 14 amino acids. The germline gives CDR1 MNHEY, CDR2 SVGAGI. CDR3: CASSRGQANYGYTF. The CDR3 coding sequence is TGTGCCAGCAGCAGGGGACAAGCTAACTATGGCTACACCTTC.

The V gene is TRBV10-3, the J gene TRBJ1-1; maybe TRBD1 (6 bases). Germline-derived CDR1 and CDR2 are ENHRY and SYGVKD. V lost 5 bases to trimming and J lost 1 base, with 17 bases between them. There are 16 residues in the CDR3. The CDR3 loop is CAISRGTQVPNTEAFF. In nucleotides, the CDR3 is TGTGCCATCAGTAGGGGGACCCAGGTGCCGAACACTGAAGCTTTCTTT.

CDR3 in DNA: TGTGCCATCAGTGACCCTGGGGGGGACCAGCCCCAGCATTTT. This encodes CAISDPGGDQPQHF. The rearrangement links TRBV10-3 to TRBJ1-5, with D possibly matching TRBD1 (5 bases). Trimming stripped 3 bases from V and 7 bases from J, with 13 bases between. The CDR3 is made up of 14 amino acids. Germline V gene sequence: CDR1 ENHRY, CDR2 SYGVKD.

The rearrangement uses TRBV4-3 and TRBJ2-1; D gene ambiguous. The CDR3 covers 15 residues. Germline V gene data show CDR1 as LGHNA and CDR2 as YSLEER. V shed 0 bases and J shed 8 bases, with 14 bases lying between them. The chain's CDR3 is CASSQDLMVAYEQFF. The CDR3 bases are TGCGCCAGCAGCCAAGATCTAATGGTAGCTTATGAGCAGTTCTTC.

The chain is built from TRBV7-2 and TRBJ1-5; 7 bases are shared with TRBD1. V lost 5 bases to trimming and J lost 7 bases; unmatched junction nucleotides: 8. CDR3 length equals 14 residues. Germline V gene data show CDR1 as SGHTA and CDR2 as FQGNSA. This chain's CDR3 is CASSPDRDRQPQHF. CDR3 in DNA: TGTGCCAGCAGCCCCGACAGGGATCGCCAGCCCCAGCATTTT.

This chain joins TRBV4-3 and TRBJ1-5; D uncertain. Trimming pared 3 bases from V and 0 bases from J, leaving 6 bases between. There are 14 residues in the CDR3. Germline V gene data show CDR1 as LGHNA and CDR2 as YSLEER. The CDR3 here is CASSQGDSNQPQHF. For the CDR3, the DNA is TGCGCCAGCAGCCAGGGAGATAGCAATCAGCCCCAGCATTTT.

The chain links TRBV5-4 to TRBJ1-2; no clear D gene. Germline V gives CDR1 SGHNT, CDR2 YYREEE (reference sequence). The CDR3 has 12 amino acids. With 2 bases removed from V and 3 bases from J, the gap between germline ends came to 5 bases. The CDR3 region has the DNA TGTGCCAGCAGCTTTAACTACTATGGCTACACCTTC. Protein sequence: CASSFNYYGYTF.

The rearrangement uses TRBV7-9 and TRBJ1-4; weak D call: TRBD1 (5 bases). Germline V gene lookup returns CDR1 SEHNR and CDR2 FQNEAQ (reference sequence). V lost 6 bases and J 7 bases, leaving 15 bases between the germline ends. This CDR3 region has 14 residues. CDR3 sequence (DNA): TGTGCCAGCAGTAAGGGGTCGCAAGGTGAAAAACTGTTTTTT. As protein: CASSKGSQGEKLFF.

This chain joins TRBV29-1 and TRBJ2-3; TRBD2 aligns across 12 bases. Germline V gives CDR1 SQVTM, CDR2 ANQGSEA. The J segment lost 3 bases and the V segment lost 6 bases, leaving 7 bases of the junction unmatched. The CDR3 has 15 residues. In DNA, the CDR3 is TGCAGCGTGACGACTAGCGGGAGTAAGACAGATACGCAGTATTTT. Amino acids: CSVTTSGSKTDTQYF.

The gene calls are TRBV6-2 or TRBV6-3 and TRBJ1-1; no clear D. The CDR3 is 11 amino acids. Trimming shortened V by 2 bases and J by 9 bases, and 7 bases separated the two germline ends. Germline loops: CDR1 MNHEY, CDR2 SVGEGT. CDR3 loop: CASSYLSQAFF. The CDR3 DNA sequence: TGTGCCAGCAGTTACCTCAGTCAAGCTTTCTTT.

This clone was seen more than once but under ten times. V gene TRBV7-2 combines with J gene TRBJ1-5; 8 positions match TRBD1. Germline CDR1 reads SGHTA; CDR2 reads FQGNSA. With V trimmed by 5 bases and J by 1 base, 4 bases remained unmatched. The CDR3 has 15 residues. Here the CDR3 DNA reads TGTGCCAGCAGCCCTTGGACAGGGAGCAATCAGCCCCAGCATTTT. Protein: CASSPWTGSNQPQHF.

J is TRBJ2-7 and V is TRBV28, with TRBD2 as a possible D gene (7 bases). There are 16 residues in the CDR3. Trimming took off 7 bases at V and 7 bases at J, with 26 bases between the two ends. Germline-derived CDR1 and CDR2 are MDHEN and SYDVKM. Here the CDR3 reads CASTYLIGEGGSEQYF. The CDR3, as DNA: TGTGCCAGCACATATCTTATCGGGGAGGGGGGCTCGGAGCAGTACTTC. The whole variable domain, remainder taken from reference TRBV28 and TRBJ2-7, is DVKVTQSSRYLVKRTGEKVFLECVQDMDHENMFWYRQDPGLGLRLIYFSYDVKMKEKGDIPEGYSVSREKKERFSLILESASTNQTSMYLCASTYLIGEGGSEQYFGPGTRLTVT.

The chain has TRBV4-3 and TRBJ1-2; perhaps TRBD1 as D (5 bases). V lost 1 base and J lost 4, with 13 bases in between. Germline CDR1 and CDR2: LGHNA and YSLEER. The length of the CDR3 is 15 residues. CDR3 nucleotides: TGCGCCAGCAGCCAAGGGGGCGACAGTAGCTATGGCTACACCTTC. Translating gives CASSQGGDSSYGYTF.

The J gene is TRBJ2-3, the V gene TRBV25-1, with a weak D call TRBD2 (6 bases). With 4 bases removed from V and 3 bases from J, the gap between germline ends came to 14 bases. CDR3 length equals 15 residues. Germline V gene data show CDR1 as MGHDK and CDR2 as SYGVNS. The CDR3 sequence is CASSASGGETDTQYF. The CDR3 DNA follows: TGTGCCAGCAGTGCGAGCGGAGGGGAGACAGATACGCAGTATTTT.

The chain joins TRBV9 to TRBJ1-1; 8 nucleotides line up with TRBD1. The trim removed 1 base at V and 5 bases at J, leaving 4 bases unmatched. CDR1 and CDR2 (germline): SGDLS, YYNGEE. The CDR3 loop spans 14 amino acids. CDR3 DNA: TGTGCCAGCAGCGTACAGGGGGCTGAAACTGAAGCTTTCTTT. It codes for CASSVQGAETEAFF.

This sequence joins TRBV10-3 and TRBJ1-1, with D possibly TRBD1 on 5 matching bases. Looked up from germline, CDR1 is ENHRY and CDR2 is SYGVKD. The CDR3 length is 14 residues. V was cut by 10 bases and J by 2 bases, with 17 bases left in between. DNA of the CDR3: TGTGCCACCCGGACGGCTGGGGCCAACACTGAAGCTTTCTTT. Protein sequence: CATRTAGANTEAFF.

The chain recombines TRBV10-2 with TRBJ1-1, with D perhaps matching TRBD1 (6 bases). CDR1 is WSHSY, CDR2 SAAADI, per germline. V lost 7 bases and J 1 base, leaving 13 bases between the germline ends. The CDR3 totals 14 residues. CDR3 region: CASTTGTTNTEAFF. CDR3 nucleotide sequence: TGCGCCAGCACCACCGGGACAACGAACACTGAAGCTTTCTTT.

In DNA, the CDR3 is TGTGCCAGCAGCGAGCGGACAGGGGGTTATGAAAACATTCAGTACTTC. Translating gives CASSERTGGYENIQYF. V gene TRBV5-6 combines with J gene TRBJ2-4; TRBD1 matches at 10 bases. With V trimmed by 4 bases and J by 5 bases, 9 bases remained unmatched. The CDR3 runs 16 residues. CDR1 SGHDT and CDR2 YYEEEE come from the germline V gene.

In the case of this clone: The junction departs from germline at one end; a sequencing error may be responsible. V and J are TRBV7-8 and TRBJ2-3; 11 bases are a match to TRBD2. Germline CDR1 reads SGHVS; CDR2 reads FQNEAQ. This CDR3 spans 14 amino acids. This CDR3 is CASSLAGGDRSQYF. CDR3 nucleotide sequence: TGTGCCAGCAGTTTAGCGGGGGGGGACCGATCGCAGTATTTT.

V usage is TRBV4-3 and J usage is TRBJ2-2; perhaps TRBD2 as D (6 bases). Germline CDR1 LGHNA, CDR2 YSLEER. The CDR3 has 14 amino acids. The germline V and J ends were trimmed by 3 bases and 9 bases, with 14 bases remaining between them. The CDR3 loop is CASSQGLGGRELFF. The CDR3 region has the DNA TGCGCCAGCAGCCAGGGACTTGGAGGGAGGGAGCTGTTTTTT.

V and J are TRBV7-2 and TRBJ2-7; a possible D gene is TRBD2 (6 bases). This CDR3 has 16 amino acids. Looked up from germline, CDR1 is SGHTA and CDR2 is FQGNSA. V lost 2 bases and J lost 6, with 20 bases in between. CDR3 sequence: CASSLSPGDSIVEQYF. As DNA, the CDR3 is TGTGCCAGCAGCTTATCTCCGGGAGACAGCATAGTCGAGCAGTACTTC. Variable domain in full (rest from reference TRBV7-2 and TRBJ2-7): GAGVSQSPSNKVTEKGKDVELRCDPISGHTALYWYRQSLGQGLEFLIYFQGNSAPDKSGLPSDRFSAERTGGSVSTLTIQRTQQEDSAVYLCASSLSPGDSIVEQYFGPGTRLTVT.

V is TRBV19 and J is TRBJ2-2, with 7 bases identical to TRBD1. The trim removed 8 bases at V and 1 base at J, leaving 19 bases unmatched. The CDR3 runs to 19 residues. Germline CDR1 reads LNHDA; CDR2 reads SQIVND (reference sequence). The CDR3, as DNA: TGTGCCAGTTGCCACCGCGGACAGGCGATCTATTTGAACACCGGGGAGCTGTTTTTT. Amino acids: CASCHRGQAIYLNTGELFF.

This chain joins TRBV5-4 and TRBJ2-7; 8 nucleotides line up with TRBD2. Germline trimming cut 4 bases from V and 1 base from J; bases unmatched to any gene: 7. This CDR3 is built from 15 residues. Germline CDR1 is SGHNT and CDR2 is YYREEE (reference sequence). CDR3 sequence: CASSSGREASYEQYF. CDR3 nucleotides: TGTGCCAGCAGCAGTGGGCGGGAGGCTTCCTACGAGCAGTACTTC.

This sequence joins TRBV19 and TRBJ2-1, with 9 bases aligning to TRBD1. The CDR3 runs to 15 residues. The junction had 6 bases not matched to a gene; V was cut back by 7 bases and J by 2 bases. Per germline, CDR1 LNHDA and CDR2 SQIVND (reference sequence). The CDR3 protein is CASKTGDRAYNEQFF. In DNA form, the CDR3 reads TGTGCCAGTAAAACCGGGGACAGGGCCTACAATGAGCAGTTCTTC.

The chain links TRBV11-1 to TRBJ2-3; maybe TRBD1 (5 bases). V dropped 5 bases and J dropped 4 bases, with 13 bases sitting between them. In germline, CDR1 is SGHAT, CDR2 FQDESV (reference sequence). The CDR3 has 14 residues. CDR3 nucleotide sequence: TGTGCCAGCAGCGAAAGCAGGGCAGCAGATACGCAGTATTTT. It codes for CASSESRAADTQYF.